Included here is one TCR beta chain sequence, with context. As originally analysed: It was from reference gene primer amplification that nucleated cell counts were estimated. The method was immunoSEQ multiplex PCR; TCRdb's version includes in-frame clones alone and lacks a portion of them. V and J calls and clone size are as listed in that table; D and trimming were resolved from the DNA. The table records 130,000 to 150,000 clones, under 90% of them present only once. The entry originates in a study of blood T cell repertoires in COVID-19. Study information: Collection of acute and convalescent COVID-19 samples took place in the United States, Italy and Spain. T cells, B-cell-depleted T cells, or PBMCs supplied cDNA or gDNA.

This CDR3 spans 18 amino acids. Trimming took off 0 bases at V and 0 bases at J, with 12 bases between the two ends. CDR1 is SGHTA, CDR2 FQGTGA, per germline. The source is a man aged 70 or older who had recovered from COVID-19. The rearrangement uses TRBV7-3 and TRBJ2-6, with a possible D match to TRBD1 (5 bases). Sequenced: peripheral blood. As DNA, the CDR3 is TGTGCCAGCAGCTTAACGGGGCAGCTAAACTCTGGGGCCAACGTCCTGACTTTC. Its protein is CASSLTGQLNSGANVLTF.